These T cell receptor beta chains were read from a single sample in a study of identifying expanded T cells in peripheral blood. Here immunoSEQ multiplex PCR was the method, and the copy in TCRdb shows in-frame clones only, minus some. The table includes 70,000 to 95,000 clones, roughly 90% detected once. Sequenced: blood. The source of these receptors is a person between 18 and 70 years old in good health. CDR3s include the opening cysteine and the closing phenylalanine or tryptophan. A D gene is named only where the DNA matches it firmly. Clone size is shown for a subset of rows, as once, few, many or a class of expanded clone.

abundance,d_gene,len,j_gene,v_gene,CDR3aa,CDR3nt
NA,TRBD1,16,TRBJ2-3,TRBV6-4,CASSPGTGGGPDTQYF,TGTGCCAGCAGTCCCGGGACAGGGGGAGGGCCAGATACGCAGTATTTT
NA,NA,13,TRBJ1-5,TRBV28,CASSPLGNQPQHF,TGTGCCAGCAGTCCATTGGGCAATCAGCCCCAGCATTTT
NA,TRBD2,13,TRBJ2-7,TRBV30,CAWSGLASGEQYF,TGTGCCTGGAGTGGACTAGCTTCGGGTGAGCAGTACTTC
once,TRBD2,17,TRBJ2-3,TRBV2,CASSAPELAGTTDTQYF,TGTGCCAGCAGTGCCCCAGAACTAGCGGGGACCACAGATACGCAGTATTTT
NA,TRBD2,14,TRBJ2-2,TRBV6-1,CASSHSGEVGELFF,TGTGCCAGCAGCCATAGCGGGGAGGTCGGGGAGCTGTTTTTT
NA,NA,11,TRBJ1-1,TRBV7-3,CASSLGTEAFF,TGTGCCAGCAGCCTTGGGACAGAAGCTTTCTTT
NA,TRBD2,16,TRBJ2-1,TRBV19,CASSILAGGPYNEQFF,TGTGCCAGTAGTATACTAGCGGGAGGGCCCTACAATGAGCAGTTCTTC
NA,NA,15,TRBJ2-5,TRBV5-1,CASSLGQGGRETQYF,TGCGCCAGCAGCTTGGGACAGGGAGGGAGAGAGACCCAGTACTTC
once,NA,15,TRBJ2-7,TRBV5-4,CASSLEGSYAYEQYF,TGTGCCAGCAGCTTAGAGGGTAGTTATGCCTACGAGCAGTACTTC
NA,TRBD2,15,TRBJ2-3,TRBV4-2,CASSQGGGPTDTQYF,TGTGCCAGCAGCCAAGGCGGGGGGCCCACAGATACGCAGTATTTT
NA,TRBD1,14,TRBJ2-5,TRBV15,CATSVGDSQETQYF,TGTGCCACCAGCGTCGGGGACAGCCAAGAGACCCAGTACTTC
once,NA,18,TRBJ1-1,TRBV5-5,CASSFASGFRGVRTEAFF,TGTGCCAGCAGCTTTGCCAGTGGCTTTAGGGGTGTTAGGACTGAAGCTTTCTTT
once,NA,12,TRBJ1-2,TRBV29-1,CSVVTDNYGYTF,TGCAGCGTCGTGACGGATAACTATGGCTACACCTTC